A selection of T cell receptor beta chains follows, all from one sample in a study of CD8 T cells in ankylosing spondylitis. MiXCR, run by TCRdb on the 5' RACE reads, gives a single entry per CDR3 protein. The sample yields about 450,000 distinct CDR3 sequences, roughly 26% seen once. The sequenced sample consisted of blood, either unsorted or a sorted T cell fraction (not recorded which). Source of these receptors: a male donor with ankylosing spondylitis. CDR3s include the opening cysteine and the closing phenylalanine or tryptophan. D genes are given only for firm matches. Clone sizes are given selectively: once, few, many, or a class where the clone is expanded.

clone size: .; D gene: TRBD2; V gene: TRBV7-2; J gene: TRBJ2-1; CDR3 DNA: TGTGCCAGCGCCCCAGCGGGGGCTTACAATGAGCAGTTCTTC; CDR3 protein: CASAPAGAYNEQFF
clone size: few; D gene: .; V gene: TRBV11-1; J gene: TRBJ1-1; CDR3 DNA: TGTGCCAGCAGCACCGGGACCTTGCCCGCTGAAGCTTTCTTT; CDR3 protein: CASSTGTLPAEAFF
clone size: few; D gene: .; V gene: TRBV12-3/TRBV12-4; J gene: TRBJ1-2; CDR3 DNA: TGTGCCAGCAGTTTAGGGCAGGACTTCTATGGCTACACCTTC; CDR3 protein: CASSLGQDFYGYTF
clone size: .; D gene: .; V gene: TRBV7-9; J gene: TRBJ2-2; CDR3 DNA: TGTGCCAGCAGCTCTCTGGGGCCGGACGGGGAGCTGTTTTTT; CDR3 protein: CASSSLGPDGELFF
clone size: few; D gene: .; V gene: TRBV29-1; J gene: TRBJ1-1; CDR3 DNA: TGCAGCGTTGAAAGAACCCGGGGCACTGAAGCTTTCTTT; CDR3 protein: CSVERTRGTEAFF
clone size: .; D gene: TRBD2; V gene: TRBV5-1; J gene: TRBJ2-3; CDR3 DNA: TGCGCCAGCAGCTCCCGGACTAGCGGGAGACAAACAGATACGCAGTATTTT; CDR3 protein: CASSSRTSGRQTDTQYF
clone size: many; D gene: .; V gene: TRBV10-3; J gene: TRBJ1-2; CDR3 DNA: TGTGCCACCCGGGGTGACTATGGCTACACCTTC; CDR3 protein: CATRGDYGYTF
clone size: .; D gene: .; V gene: TRBV3-1; J gene: TRBJ1-1; CDR3 DNA: TGTGCCAGCAGAGATGACACTGAAGCTTTCTTT; CDR3 protein: CASRDDTEAFF
clone size: many; D gene: .; V gene: TRBV10-3; J gene: TRBJ1-1; CDR3 DNA: TGTGCCATCAGTGAGGGCGGGGGTCAGGACACTGAAGCTTTCTTT; CDR3 protein: CAISEGGGQDTEAFF
clone size: .; D gene: .; V gene: TRBV3-1; J gene: TRBJ1-4; CDR3 DNA: TGTGCCAGCAGCCAAGATGGGGGGGGGAGGAAACTGTTTTTT; CDR3 protein: CASSQDGGGRKLFF
clone size: few; D gene: TRBD2; V gene: TRBV7-2; J gene: TRBJ2-3; CDR3 DNA: TGTGCCAGCAGCACCGTTAGCGGGCGGAGCACAGATACGCAGTATTTT; CDR3 protein: CASSTVSGRSTDTQYF
clone size: few; D gene: .; V gene: TRBV20-1; J gene: TRBJ1-3; CDR3 DNA: TGCAGTGCTCCAGACCAGGACTCTGGAAACACCATATATTTT; CDR3 protein: CSAPDQDSGNTIYF
clone size: .; D gene: .; V gene: TRBV11-2; J gene: TRBJ2-1; CDR3 DNA: TGTGCCAGCAGCTTAGATCAGACTTTACACAATGAGCAGTTCTTC; CDR3 protein: CASSLDQTLHNEQFF
clone size: .; D gene: TRBD1; V gene: TRBV27; J gene: TRBJ1-3; CDR3 DNA: TGTGCCAGCAGTAGGGATTTCAGGGGGCTTAGCTCTGGAAACACCATATATTTT; CDR3 protein: CASSRDFRGLSSGNTIYF
clone size: .; D gene: TRBD1; V gene: TRBV7-2; J gene: TRBJ2-5; CDR3 DNA: TGTGCCAGCAGCTACTCCACAGGGGACGAGACCCAGTACTTC; CDR3 protein: CASSYSTGDETQYF
clone size: .; D gene: .; V gene: TRBV5-1; J gene: TRBJ1-1; CDR3 DNA: TGCGCCAGCAGCTTGGCTCCGGGGGAATGGGCTGAAGCTTTCTTT; CDR3 protein: CASSLAPGEWAEAFF
clone size: .; D gene: .; V gene: TRBV5-1; J gene: TRBJ2-1; CDR3 DNA: TGCGCCAGCTCGCCCCAGCCCCCCTACAATGAGCAGTTCTTC; CDR3 protein: CASSPQPPYNEQFF
clone size: .; D gene: TRBD2; V gene: TRBV11-2; J gene: TRBJ2-1; CDR3 DNA: TGTGCCAGCAGCTTACCCCTGACTAGCGGATCCACTAGCTCCTACAATGAGCAGTTCTTC; CDR3 protein: CASSLPLTSGSTSSYNEQFF
clone size: .; D gene: TRBD1; V gene: TRBV20-1; J gene: TRBJ1-1; CDR3 DNA: TGCAGTGCTAGGGACAACCTGGGACAGGAGAGGGACACTGAAGCTTTCTTT; CDR3 protein: CSARDNLGQERDTEAFF
clone size: .; D gene: TRBD2; V gene: TRBV20-1; J gene: TRBJ2-1; CDR3 DNA: TGCAGTGCTAGAGCTTACGCGGGAGAATCCTACAATGAGCAGTTCTTC; CDR3 protein: CSARAYAGESYNEQFF
clone size: .; D gene: .; V gene: TRBV12-3/TRBV12-4; J gene: TRBJ2-6; CDR3 DNA: TGTGCCAGCACGCCCGTGGGCTCTGGGGCCAACGTCCTGACTTTC; CDR3 protein: CASTPVGSGANVLTF
clone size: .; D gene: TRBD2; V gene: TRBV11-2; J gene: TRBJ2-1; CDR3 DNA: TGTGCCAGCAGCCGCCCGAGGGTCGGGCTAGCGGGAGCGAGTAATGAGCAGTTCTTC; CDR3 protein: CASSRPRVGLAGASNEQFF
clone size: .; D gene: .; V gene: TRBV9; J gene: TRBJ2-3; CDR3 DNA: TGTGCCAGCAGCGTAGAAGGTAGCGGCTTCACAGATACGCAGTATTTT; CDR3 protein: CASSVEGSGFTDTQYF
clone size: few; D gene: .; V gene: TRBV20-1; J gene: TRBJ2-3; CDR3 DNA: TGCAGTGCTAAACCGGACGAAGGGGTTACAGATACGCAGTATTTT; CDR3 protein: CSAKPDEGVTDTQYF
clone size: .; D gene: .; V gene: TRBV28; J gene: TRBJ1-2; CDR3 DNA: TGTGCCAGCAGCCTTATTGGACGGGAAGACTATGGCTACACCTTC; CDR3 protein: CASSLIGREDYGYTF
clone size: few; D gene: .; V gene: TRBV21-1; J gene: TRBJ2-7; CDR3 DNA: TGTGCCAGCAGCACCCCCGGGGGGGGCCTCTACGAGCAGTACTTC; CDR3 protein: CASSTPGGGLYEQYF
clone size: many; D gene: TRBD2; V gene: TRBV3-1; J gene: TRBJ2-1; CDR3 DNA: TGTGCCAGCAGCCTTAGCGGGAGCGCGAATGAGCAGTTCTTC; CDR3 protein: CASSLSGSANEQFF
clone size: few; D gene: TRBD1; V gene: TRBV20-1; J gene: TRBJ1-5; CDR3 DNA: TGCAGTGCGGGGGGACAGTTCAATCAGCCCCAGCATTTT; CDR3 protein: CSAGGQFNQPQHF
clone size: .; D gene: .; V gene: TRBV9; J gene: TRBJ2-5; CDR3 DNA: TGTGCCAGCAGCGGGCAAGGGGAGACCCAGTACTTC; CDR3 protein: CASSGQGETQYF
clone size: few; D gene: TRBD1; V gene: TRBV9; J gene: TRBJ2-1; CDR3 DNA: TGTGCCAGCAGCCAGAGACTACAGGGGGCCTACAATGAGCAGTTCTTC; CDR3 protein: CASSQRLQGAYNEQFF
clone size: .; D gene: .; V gene: TRBV6-7; J gene: TRBJ2-4; CDR3 DNA: TGTGCCGCGGCGGGGGCAGCCAAAAACATTCAGTACTTC; CDR3 protein: CAAAGAAKNIQYF
clone size: .; D gene: .; V gene: TRBV5-1; J gene: TRBJ2-1; CDR3 DNA: TGCGCCAGCAGCCTCCCAAGCTCCTACAATGAGCAGTTCTTC; CDR3 protein: CASSLPSSYNEQFF
clone size: few; D gene: .; V gene: TRBV5-1; J gene: TRBJ1-4; CDR3 DNA: TGCGCCAGCAGCTTGGTCGACAGTGGCTCTAATGAAAAACTGTTTTTT; CDR3 protein: CASSLVDSGSNEKLFF
clone size: few; D gene: .; V gene: TRBV4-1; J gene: TRBJ1-1; CDR3 DNA: TGCGCCAGCAGCCCCCTGGCCACGATGAACACTGAAGCTTTCTTT; CDR3 protein: CASSPLATMNTEAFF
clone size: few; D gene: TRBD2; V gene: TRBV12-3/TRBV12-4; J gene: TRBJ2-7; CDR3 DNA: TGTGCCAGCAGTTTAAAGGGACTAGCCGGCGAGCAGTACTTC; CDR3 protein: CASSLKGLAGEQYF